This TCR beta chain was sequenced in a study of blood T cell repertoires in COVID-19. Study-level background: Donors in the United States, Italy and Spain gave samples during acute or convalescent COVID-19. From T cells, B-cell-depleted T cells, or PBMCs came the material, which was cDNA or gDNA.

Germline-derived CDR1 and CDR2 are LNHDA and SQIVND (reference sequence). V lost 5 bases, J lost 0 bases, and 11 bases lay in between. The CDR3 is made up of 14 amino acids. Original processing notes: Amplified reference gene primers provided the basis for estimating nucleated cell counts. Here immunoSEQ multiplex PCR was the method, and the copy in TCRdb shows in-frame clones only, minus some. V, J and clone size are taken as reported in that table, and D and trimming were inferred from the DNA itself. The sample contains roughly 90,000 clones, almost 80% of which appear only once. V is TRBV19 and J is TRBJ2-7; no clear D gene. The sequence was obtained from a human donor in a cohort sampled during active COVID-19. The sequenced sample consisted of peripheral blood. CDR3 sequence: CASSEQSISYEQYF. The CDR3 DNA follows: TGTGCCAGTAGTGAGCAAAGTATCTCCTACGAGCAGTACTTC.